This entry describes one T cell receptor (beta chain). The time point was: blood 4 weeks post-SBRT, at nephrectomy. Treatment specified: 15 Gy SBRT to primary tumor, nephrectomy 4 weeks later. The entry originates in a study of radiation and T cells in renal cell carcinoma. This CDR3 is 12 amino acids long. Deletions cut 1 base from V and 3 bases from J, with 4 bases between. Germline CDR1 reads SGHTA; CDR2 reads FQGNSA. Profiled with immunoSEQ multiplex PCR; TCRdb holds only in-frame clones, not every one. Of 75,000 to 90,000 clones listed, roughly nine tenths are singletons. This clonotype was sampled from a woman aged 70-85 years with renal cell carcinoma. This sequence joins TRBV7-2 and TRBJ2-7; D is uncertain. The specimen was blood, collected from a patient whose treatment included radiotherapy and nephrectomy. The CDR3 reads CASSLVGYEQYF. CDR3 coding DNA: TGTGCCAGCAGCTTAGTGGGCTACGAGCAGTACTTC. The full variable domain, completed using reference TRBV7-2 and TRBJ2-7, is GAGVSQSPSNKVTEKGKDVELRCDPISGHTALYWYRQSLGQGLEFLIYFQGNSAPDKSGLPSDRFSAERTGGSVSTLTIQRTQQEDSAVYLCASSLVGYEQYFGPGTRLTVT.